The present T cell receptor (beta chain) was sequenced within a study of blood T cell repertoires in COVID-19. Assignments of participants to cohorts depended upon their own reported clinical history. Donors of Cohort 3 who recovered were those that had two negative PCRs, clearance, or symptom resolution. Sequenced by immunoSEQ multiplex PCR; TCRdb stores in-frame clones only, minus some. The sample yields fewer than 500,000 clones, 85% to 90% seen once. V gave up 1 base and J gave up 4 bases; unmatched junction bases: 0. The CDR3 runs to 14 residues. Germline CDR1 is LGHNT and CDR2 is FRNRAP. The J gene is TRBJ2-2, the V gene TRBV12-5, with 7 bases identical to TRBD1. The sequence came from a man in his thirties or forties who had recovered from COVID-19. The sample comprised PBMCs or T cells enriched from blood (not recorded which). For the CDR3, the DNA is TGTGCTAGTGGTTTGGGACAGGGCACCGGGGAGCTGTTTTTT. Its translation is CASGLGQGTGELFF. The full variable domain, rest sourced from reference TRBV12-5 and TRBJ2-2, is DARVTQTPRHKVTEMGQEVTMRCQPILGHNTVFWYRQTMMQGLELLAYFRNRAPLDDSGMPKDRFSAEMPDATLATLKIQPSEPRDSAVYFCASGLGQGTGELFFGEGSRLTVL.